This T cell receptor (beta chain) was retrieved from a study of control samples from healthy donors and cancer patients. Per the germline V gene, CDR1 is LGHDT and CDR2 is YNNKEL (reference sequence). V shed 0 bases and J shed 9 bases, with 9 bases lying between them. The CDR3 extends over 13 amino acids. Here immunoSEQ multiplex PCR was the method, and the copy in TCRdb shows in-frame clones only, minus some. The sample includes 55,000 to 80,000 clones, around 90% of them seen just once. The rearrangement uses TRBV3-1 (or the pseudogene TRBV3-2) and TRBJ2-1, with unresolved D. The sequenced sample was PBMCs. The sequence was obtained from a man aged 55 to 69 with colorectal cancer. The CDR3 DNA reads as TGTGCCAGCAGCCAAGATAAGAGTGGTGAGCAGTTCTTC. It encodes CASSQDKSGEQFF.